Sequencing of this TCR beta chain was carried out in a study of cytomegalovirus exposure and HLA in healthy donors. Findings and limits, study-wide: Under in vitro conditions, a few CMV-associated chains were confirmed as specific for CMV antigens.

CDR3 length: 16 amino acids. J gave up 1 base and V 5 bases, and 1 base lay outside the gene matches. Germline CDR1 SGHVS, CDR2 FNYEAQ. In the case of this clone: What it binds is unknown.

A multiplex PCR was run with 60 Vbeta primers and 13 Jbeta primers. The data were produced by immunoSEQ multiplex PCR, yet TCRdb's version contains in-frame clones alone and is incomplete. The sample yields about 110,000 clones, 55% to 70% seen once. Each donor was healthy, and each was a bone marrow donor. The TCR was taken from a woman in her 30s in good health and CMV-seronegative. Sequencing was done on a sample of PBMCs. The rearrangement uses TRBV7-6 and TRBJ2-3; 15 bases match TRBD2. The CDR3 DNA is TGTGCCAGCAGCAGGACTAGCGGGAGGGGCACAGATACGCAGTATTTT. It yields the protein CASSRTSGRGTDTQYF.